The 3 T cell receptor beta chains below all came from one sample that was sequenced in a study of response to subunit inactivated influenza vaccine. TCRdb passed the RT-PCR reads through MiXCR, listing each CDR3 protein once. The sample includes about 530,000 distinct CDR3 sequences, 12% of them seen just once. Sample: PBMCs from blood, taken on the day of vaccination. The origin of the receptors is a man aged 50-60 years who received an inactivated influenza vaccine.

This clonotype came up many times. The chain is built from TRBV27 and TRBJ1-2; possibly TRBD1 for D (6 bases). Germline values: CDR1 MNHEY, CDR2 SMNVEV (reference sequence). The ends were cut back, 6 bases at V and 6 bases at J, with 17 bases in the middle. The CDR3 has 14 residues. CDR3 region: CASSPLGAPDGYTF. CDR3 DNA sequence: TGTGCCAGCAGCCCACTGGGGGCGCCGGATGGCTACACCTTC.

This clonotype was seen just once. One end of the junction varies from germline; a read error may be responsible. The chain links TRBV4-1 to TRBJ2-3, with 7 bases aligning to TRBD1. Germline lookup yields CDR1 MGHRA and CDR2 YSYEKL. The CDR3 extends over 14 amino acids. The CDR3 is CTSSQGGPGSTQYF. As DNA, the CDR3 is TGCACCAGCAGCCAAGGGGGCCCAGGGAGCACGCAGTATTTT.

This clonotype was recorded at least ten times. The chain has TRBV5-1 and TRBJ2-1; TRBD1 matches at 7 bases. There are 15 residues in the CDR3. V was clipped by 0 bases and J by 4 bases; unmatched bases: 4. Germline assignment: CDR1 SGHRS and CDR2 YFSETQ. CDR3 region: CASSLGGQTYNEQFF. DNA for the CDR3: TGCGCCAGCAGCTTGGGGGGACAGACTTACAATGAGCAGTTCTTC.